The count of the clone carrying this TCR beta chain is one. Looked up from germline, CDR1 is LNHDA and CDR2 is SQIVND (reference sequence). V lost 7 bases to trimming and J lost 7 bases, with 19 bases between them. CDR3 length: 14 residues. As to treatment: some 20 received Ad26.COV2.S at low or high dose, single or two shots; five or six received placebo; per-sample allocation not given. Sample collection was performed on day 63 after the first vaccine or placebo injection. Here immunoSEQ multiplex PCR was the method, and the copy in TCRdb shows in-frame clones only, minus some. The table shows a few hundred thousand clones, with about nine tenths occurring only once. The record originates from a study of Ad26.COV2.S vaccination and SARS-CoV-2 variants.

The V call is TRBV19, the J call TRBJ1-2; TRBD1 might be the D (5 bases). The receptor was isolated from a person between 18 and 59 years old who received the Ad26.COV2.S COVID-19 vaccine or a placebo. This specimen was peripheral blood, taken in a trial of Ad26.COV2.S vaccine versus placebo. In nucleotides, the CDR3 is TGTGCCAGTAACTTTGGGGCGGGCAAGCGTGGCTACACCTTC. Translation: CASNFGAGKRGYTF.